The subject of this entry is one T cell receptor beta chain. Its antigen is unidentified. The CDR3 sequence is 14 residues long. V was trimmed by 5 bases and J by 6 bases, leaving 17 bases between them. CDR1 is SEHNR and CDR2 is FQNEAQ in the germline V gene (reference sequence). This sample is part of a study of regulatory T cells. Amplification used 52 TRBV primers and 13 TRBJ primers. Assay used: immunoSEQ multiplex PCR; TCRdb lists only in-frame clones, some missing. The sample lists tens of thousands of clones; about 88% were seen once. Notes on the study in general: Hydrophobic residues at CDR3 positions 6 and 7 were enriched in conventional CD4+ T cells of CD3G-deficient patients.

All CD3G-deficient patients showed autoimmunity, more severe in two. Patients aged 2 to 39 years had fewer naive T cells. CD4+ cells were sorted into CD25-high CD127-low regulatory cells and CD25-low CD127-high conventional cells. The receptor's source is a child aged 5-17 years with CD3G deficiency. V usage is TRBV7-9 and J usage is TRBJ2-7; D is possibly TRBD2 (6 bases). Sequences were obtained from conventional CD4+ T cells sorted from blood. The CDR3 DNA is TGTGCCAGCAGCCCCTCCAAGACCGGGGGCGAGCAGTACTTC. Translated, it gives CASSPSKTGGEQYF.